Below, 19 T cell receptor beta chains from the same sample are listed, as sequenced in a study of T cells expressing NK-cell markers. TCRdb processed the 5' RACE reads again and assigns one entry to each CDR3 protein, with no DNA. The sample yields about 460,000 distinct CDR3 sequences, of which the top ten take up roughly 1.4%. The sequenced material came from blood T cells: a sorted CD56 or NKG2C T cell subset, CD4+ or CD8+ T cells, or bulk PBMC T cells (not recorded which). These receptors all stem from a woman in her fifties or sixties in good health.

CDR3 region: CASSPSRAGRKGNIQYF. The rearrangement uses TRBV12-3 or TRBV12-4 and TRBJ2-4; the D call from TCRdb, TRBD2, cannot be confirmed without DNA. CDR3 length: 17 amino acids.

This chain connects TRBV5-6 to TRBJ2-1; TCRdb reports TRBD2, a call that lacks DNA to check it against. The CDR3 has 12 residues. Germline V CDR1 and CDR2: SGHDT, YYEEEE. The CDR3 is CASSSQRETEFF.

The V call is TRBV7-9, the J call TRBJ2-3; TCRdb indicates TRBD2, and absent DNA this call remains unverified. Germline CDR1 reads SEHNR; CDR2 reads FQNEAQ (reference sequence). The CDR3 sequence is 18 residues long. Here the CDR3 reads CAGGQRAGDGWRPDTQYF.

This chain connects TRBV30 to TRBJ1-4; there is no DNA to check the TCRdb D call of TRBD1. Germline CDR1 GTSNPN, CDR2 SVGIG (reference sequence). CDR3 size: 12 residues. CDR3 in amino acids: CAYDRPGEKLFF.

This sequence joins TRBV5-1 and TRBJ2-2; TCRdb's D gene call, TRBD1, goes unchecked for lack of DNA. The CDR3 is 16 amino acids. The germline V gene encodes CDR1 SGHRS and CDR2 YFSETQ. The CDR3 sequence: CASSLRQGSRTGELFF. The complete variable domain, with remaining parts taken from reference TRBV5-1 and TRBJ2-2, reads KAGVTQTPRYLIKTRGQQVTLSCSPISGHRSVSWYQQTPGQGLQFLFEYFSETQRNKGNFPGRFSGRQFSNSRSEMNVSTLELGDSALYLCASSLRQGSRTGELFFGEGSRLTVL.

V is TRBV7-9 and J is TRBJ2-2; as DNA is missing, the TRBD1 call by TCRdb cannot be tested. Germline CDR1 SEHNR, CDR2 FQNEAQ (reference sequence). CDR3 length equals 16 residues. The CDR3: CASSRVGADNTGELFF.

This rearrangement joins TRBV4-1 to TRBJ1-2. The V gene's germline CDR1 is MGHRA and CDR2 YSYEKL. CDR3 length: 12 residues. This chain's CDR3 is CASSAARDGYTF.

V and J are TRBV27 and TRBJ2-1; TCRdb's D gene call, TRBD2, goes unchecked for lack of DNA. This CDR3 is built from 14 residues. Germline V CDR1 and CDR2: MNHEY, SMNVEV (reference sequence). CDR3 region: CASRIAGGHNEQFF.

J is TRBJ1-4 and V is TRBV20-1; TCRdb's D call, TRBD1, is unchecked because there is no DNA. Germline V gene data show CDR1 as DFQATT and CDR2 as SNEGSKA (reference sequence). CDR3 length equals 13 residues. This CDR3 reads CSANPGGNEKLFF.

V is TRBV20-1 and J is TRBJ2-1. The CDR3 runs to 14 residues. Germline CDR1 DFQATT, CDR2 SNEGSKA (reference sequence). CDR3 protein: CSGSLAASYNEQFF.

The chain links TRBV4-1 to TRBJ2-7; TCRdb's D call, TRBD1, is unchecked because there is no DNA. The CDR3 contains 18 residues. CDR1 is MGHRA, CDR2 YSYEKL, per germline. The chain's CDR3 is CASSQDFPTSGTKYEQYF.

The chain couples TRBV10-2 to TRBJ2-7. The CDR3 extends over 14 amino acids. Germline values: CDR1 WSHSY, CDR2 SAAADI. The CDR3 here is CASSESVQIYEQYF.

The J gene is TRBJ2-2, the V gene TRBV5-1; TCRdb's D call, TRBD1, is unchecked because there is no DNA. The CDR3 sequence is 15 residues long. Per germline, CDR1 SGHRS and CDR2 YFSETQ. The CDR3 is CASSFNRGFTGELFF.

The chain links TRBV5-1 to TRBJ1-6; as DNA is missing, the TRBD1 call by TCRdb cannot be tested. The CDR3 runs to 14 residues. The germline V gene encodes CDR1 SGHRS and CDR2 YFSETQ. This CDR3 is CASRDTVGTGALHF.

The chain carries TRBV9 and TRBJ2-3; as DNA is missing, the TRBD2 call by TCRdb cannot be tested. Per the germline V gene, CDR1 is SGDLS and CDR2 is YYNGEE. The CDR3 consists of 17 residues. CDR3 loop: CASSVDVAGGPGDTQYF.

The chain combines TRBV24-1 with TRBJ2-6; no DNA is available, so the TRBD1 call from TCRdb remains unchecked. Germline V gene lookup returns CDR1 KGHDR and CDR2 SFDVKD. This CDR3 is built from 18 residues. CDR3 sequence: CATSEGGQSPSGANVLTF.

CDR3 residues: CASSAQGSYGYTF. The chain carries TRBV19 and TRBJ1-2; absent DNA, TCRdb's TRBD1 call cannot be checked. The CDR3 runs to 13 residues. Germline V CDR1 and CDR2: LNHDA, SQIVND (reference sequence).

The chain links TRBV10-1 to TRBJ2-5. Germline CDR1 WNHNN, CDR2 SYGVQD (reference sequence). This CDR3 has 14 amino acids. The chain's CDR3 is CASSGVGWEETQYF.

The J gene is TRBJ2-6, the V gene TRBV11-2; TCRdb returns TRBD1, unconfirmable since there is no DNA. CDR1 is SGHAT, CDR2 FQNNGV, per germline. The CDR3 runs 16 residues. CDR3 protein: CASSLGSGSGANVLTF. Filled out from reference TRBV11-2 and TRBJ2-6, the complete variable domain reads EAGVAQSPRYKIIEKRQSVAFWCNPISGHATLYWYQQILGQGPKLLIQFQNNGVVDDSQLPKDRFSAERLKGVDSTLKIQPAKLEDSAVYLCASSLGSGSGANVLTFGAGSRLTVL.